A selection of T cell receptor beta chains follows, all from one sample in a study of cytomegalovirus exposure and HLA in healthy donors. The assay was immunoSEQ multiplex PCR, and TCRdb's table has in-frame clones only and misses some. Seen in this sample are about 130,000 clones; the ten most common clones hold more than 1.5%. Sequencing input: PBMCs. These receptors came from a man between 18 and 29 years old in good health and CMV-seronegative. Both conserved end residues are part of each CDR3. Each record gives: D gene, J gene, V gene, CDR3 DNA, CDR3 protein. A D gene is named only where the DNA matches it firmly.

TRBD2	TRBJ2-7	TRBV4-1	TGCGCCAGCAGCCAAGTTGCAGCGGGGGTCAGCTACTCCTACGAGCAGTACTTC	CASSQVAAGVSYSYEQYF
TRBD1	TRBJ1-4	TRBV5-1	TGCGCCAGCAGCGTTGGACAGGGGACTAATGAAAAACTGTTTTTT	CASSVGQGTNEKLFF
-	TRBJ2-3	TRBV14	TGTGCCAGCAGCCAGCTAGCATGGTACACAGATACGCAGTATTTT	CASSQLAWYTDTQYF
-	TRBJ1-1	TRBV4-2	TGTGCCAGCAGCCAAGATCAGGGAATGGCGAACACTGAAGCTTTCTTT	CASSQDQGMANTEAFF
-	TRBJ1-1	TRBV5-6	TGTGCCAGCAGCGACTTGAACACTGAAGCTTTCTTT	CASSDLNTEAFF
TRBD1	TRBJ2-5	TRBV5-4	TGTGCCAGCAGCTCAGCGTATAAAGGACAGGGAAGGGAGACCCAGTACTTC	CASSSAYKGQGRETQYF
-	TRBJ2-3	TRBV6-4	TGTGCCAGCAGTGACTTTCACGGGGGTGCCACAGATACGCAGTATTTT	CASSDFHGGATDTQYF
TRBD1	TRBJ2-7	TRBV28	TGTGCCAGCAGAGTTAATCACATAATCGGGACAGACTTCGAGCAGTACTTC	CASRVNHIIGTDFEQYF
TRBD1	TRBJ2-2	TRBV28	TGTGCCAGCAGTCTGGGACAGTTCGGTACCGGGGAGCTGTTTTTT	CASSLGQFGTGELFF
TRBD1	TRBJ2-5	TRBV7-3	TGTGCCAGCAGCCCCGGGACAGGGCGGAAGACCCAGTACTTC	CASSPGTGRKTQYF
-	TRBJ2-7	TRBV10-3	TGTGCCATCAGTGATCACAGTTACGAGCAGTACTTC	CAISDHSYEQYF
TRBD2	TRBJ2-7	TRBV6-5	TGCGCCAGCACCCCAGCGGGAGGCCCCTCCTACGAGCAGTACTTC	CASTPAGGPSYEQYF
-	TRBJ1-2	TRBV4-1	TGCGCCAGCAGCCAAGACCCAGAAGATGGCTACACCTTC	CASSQDPEDGYTF
-	TRBJ2-4	TRBV5-1	TGCGCCAGCAGCTTGACGGGGGGCGGGAGATCGGACATTCAGTACTTC	CASSLTGGGRSDIQYF
TRBD1	TRBJ2-1	TRBV28	TGTGCCAGCAGTTTAGGGACAGGTCACTGGGATGAGCAGTTCTTC	CASSLGTGHWDEQFF
-	TRBJ1-5	TRBV10-3	TGTGCCATCAGTGCCAGGGGAGATCAGCCCCAGCATTTT	CAISARGDQPQHF
-	TRBJ1-6	TRBV28	TGTGCCAGCCGGTTCGGTCGAGATTCACCCCTCCACTTT	CASRFGRDSPLHF
-	TRBJ2-1	TRBV10-3	TGTGCCATCCGAACTAGCGATTCAGGGGGCACTTACAATGAGCAGTTCTTC	CAIRTSDSGGTYNEQFF
TRBD1	TRBJ1-3	TRBV6-5	TGTGCCAGCAGACCACCCGGGACAGCGGGAAACACCATATATTTT	CASRPPGTAGNTIYF
-	TRBJ1-3	TRBV9	TGTGCCAGCAGCGTAGCTGGCCCAGCAGGCTCTGGAAACACCATATATTTT	CASSVAGPAGSGNTIYF
-	TRBJ1-4	TRBV5-8	TGTGCCAGCAGCTTGGCCGGGCAGGGGAGTGAAAAACTGTTTTTT	CASSLAGQGSEKLFF
-	TRBJ1-2	TRBV19	TGTGCCAGTAGTACCCATAGGGAGGGCTACACCTTC	CASSTHREGYTF
-	TRBJ2-1	TRBV5-1	TGCGCCAGCAGCCAAGAGAGGTCCCGATACAATGAGCAGTTCTTC	CASSQERSRYNEQFF
TRBD1	TRBJ2-7	TRBV19	TGTGCCAGTAGCGCGGGACAGGGGTACGAGCAGTACTTC	CASSAGQGYEQYF
-	TRBJ2-6	TRBV7-2	TGTGCCAGCAGCGCGATGAACGGGAAACTGTTATCTGGGGCCAACGTCCTGACTTTC	CASSAMNGKLLSGANVLTF
TRBD1	TRBJ1-1	TRBV19	TGTGCCAGTAGTATGACGGCAGGGGGCTTAACTGAAGCTTTCTTT	CASSMTAGGLTEAFF
TRBD1	TRBJ1-1	TRBV5-6	TGTGCCAGCAGAGGTGGACAGGGGGCCGCTGAAGCTTTCTTT	CASRGGQGAAEAFF
TRBD1	TRBJ1-4	TRBV28	TGTGCCAGCAGCACATCCGGGACAGGGAATGAAAAACTGTTTTTT	CASSTSGTGNEKLFF